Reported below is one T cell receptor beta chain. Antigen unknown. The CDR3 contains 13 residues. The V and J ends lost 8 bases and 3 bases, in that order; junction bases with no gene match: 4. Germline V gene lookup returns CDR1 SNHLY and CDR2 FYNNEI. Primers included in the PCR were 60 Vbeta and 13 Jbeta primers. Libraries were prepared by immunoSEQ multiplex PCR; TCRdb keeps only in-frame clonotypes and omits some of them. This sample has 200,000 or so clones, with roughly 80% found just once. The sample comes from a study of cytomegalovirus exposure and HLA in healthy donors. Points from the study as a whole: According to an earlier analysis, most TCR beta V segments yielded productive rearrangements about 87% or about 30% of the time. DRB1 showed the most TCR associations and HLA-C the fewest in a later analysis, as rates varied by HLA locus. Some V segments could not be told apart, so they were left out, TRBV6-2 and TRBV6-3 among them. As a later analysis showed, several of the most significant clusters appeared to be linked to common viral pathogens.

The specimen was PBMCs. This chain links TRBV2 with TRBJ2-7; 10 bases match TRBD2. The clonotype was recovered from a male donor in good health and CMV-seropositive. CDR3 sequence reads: CASGTSVNYEQYF. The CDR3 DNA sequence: TGTGCCAGCGGGACTAGCGTGAACTACGAGCAGTACTTC. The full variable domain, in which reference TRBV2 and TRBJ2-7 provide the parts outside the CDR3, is EPEVTQTPSHQVTQMGQEVILRCVPISNHLYFYWYRQILGQKVEFLVSFYNNEISEKSEIFDDQFSVERPDGSNFTLKIRSTKLEDSAMYFCASGTSVNYEQYFGPGTRLTVT.